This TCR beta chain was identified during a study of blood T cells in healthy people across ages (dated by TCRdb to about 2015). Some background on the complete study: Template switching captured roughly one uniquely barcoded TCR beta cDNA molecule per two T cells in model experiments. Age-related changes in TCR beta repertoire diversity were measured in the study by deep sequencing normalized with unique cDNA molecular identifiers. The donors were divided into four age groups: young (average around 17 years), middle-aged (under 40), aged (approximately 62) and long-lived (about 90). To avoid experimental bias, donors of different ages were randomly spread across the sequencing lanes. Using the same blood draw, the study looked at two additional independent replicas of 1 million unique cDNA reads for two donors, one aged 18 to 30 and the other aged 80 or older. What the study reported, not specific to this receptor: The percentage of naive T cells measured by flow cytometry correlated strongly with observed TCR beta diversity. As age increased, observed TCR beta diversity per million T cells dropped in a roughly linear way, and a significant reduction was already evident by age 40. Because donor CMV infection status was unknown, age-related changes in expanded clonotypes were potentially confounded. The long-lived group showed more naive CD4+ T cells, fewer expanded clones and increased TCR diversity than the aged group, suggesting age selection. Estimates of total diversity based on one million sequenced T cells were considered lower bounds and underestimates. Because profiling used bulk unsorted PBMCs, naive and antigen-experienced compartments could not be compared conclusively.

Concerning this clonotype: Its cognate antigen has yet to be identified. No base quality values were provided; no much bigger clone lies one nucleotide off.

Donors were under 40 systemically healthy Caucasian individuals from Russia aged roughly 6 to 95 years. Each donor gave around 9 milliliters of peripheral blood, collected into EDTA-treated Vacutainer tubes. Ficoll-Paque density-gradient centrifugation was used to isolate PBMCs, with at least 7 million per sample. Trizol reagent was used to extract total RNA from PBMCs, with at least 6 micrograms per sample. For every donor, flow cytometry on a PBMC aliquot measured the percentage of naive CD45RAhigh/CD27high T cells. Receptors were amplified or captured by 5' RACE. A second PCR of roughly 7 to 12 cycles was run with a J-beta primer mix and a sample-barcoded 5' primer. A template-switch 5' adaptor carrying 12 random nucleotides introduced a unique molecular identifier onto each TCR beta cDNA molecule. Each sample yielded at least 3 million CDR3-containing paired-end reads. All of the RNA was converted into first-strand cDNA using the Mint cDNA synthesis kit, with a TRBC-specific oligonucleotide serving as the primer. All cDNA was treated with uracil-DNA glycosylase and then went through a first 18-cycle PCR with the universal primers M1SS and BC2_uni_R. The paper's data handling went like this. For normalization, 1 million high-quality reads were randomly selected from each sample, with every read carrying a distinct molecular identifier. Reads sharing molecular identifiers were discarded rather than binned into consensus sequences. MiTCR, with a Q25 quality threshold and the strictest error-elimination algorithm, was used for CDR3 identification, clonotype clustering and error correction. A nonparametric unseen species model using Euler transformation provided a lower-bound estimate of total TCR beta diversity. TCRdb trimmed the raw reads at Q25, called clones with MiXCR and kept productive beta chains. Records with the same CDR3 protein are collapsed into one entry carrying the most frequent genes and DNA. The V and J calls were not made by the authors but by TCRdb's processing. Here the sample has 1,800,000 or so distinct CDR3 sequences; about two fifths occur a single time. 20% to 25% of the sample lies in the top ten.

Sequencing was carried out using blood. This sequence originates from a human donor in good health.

CDR3 reads: CASSLEGGWGFATEAFF. The nucleotide sequence is given as TGTGCCAGCAGCTTGGAAGGGGGTTGGGGGTTCGCCACTGAAGCTTTCTTT. The chain uses TRBV7-9 and TRBJ1-1; TRBD1 might be the D gene, on 6 matching bases. At the junction V is shortened by 3 bases and J by 4 bases, with 21 bases in between. The germline V gene encodes CDR1 SEHNR and CDR2 FQNEAQ (reference sequence). The CDR3 measures 17 amino acids from cysteine to phenylalanine. Only the CDR3 part of the read is kept: 51 bases, read in frame from the first base.